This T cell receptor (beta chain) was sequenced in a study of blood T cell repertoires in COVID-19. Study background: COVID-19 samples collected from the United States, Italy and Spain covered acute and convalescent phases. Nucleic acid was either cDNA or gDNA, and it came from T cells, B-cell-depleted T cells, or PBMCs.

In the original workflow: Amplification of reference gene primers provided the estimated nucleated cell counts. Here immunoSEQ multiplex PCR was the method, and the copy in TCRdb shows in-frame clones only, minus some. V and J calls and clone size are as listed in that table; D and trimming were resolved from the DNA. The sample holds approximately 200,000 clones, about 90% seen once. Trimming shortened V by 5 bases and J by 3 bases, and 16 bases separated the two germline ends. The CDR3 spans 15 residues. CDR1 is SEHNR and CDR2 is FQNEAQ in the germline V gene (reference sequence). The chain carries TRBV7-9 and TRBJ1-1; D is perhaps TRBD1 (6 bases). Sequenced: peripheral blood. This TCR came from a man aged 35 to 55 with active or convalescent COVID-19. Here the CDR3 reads CASSVSGHRDTEAFF. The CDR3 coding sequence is TGTGCCAGCAGCGTTTCGGGACACAGGGACACTGAAGCTTTCTTT. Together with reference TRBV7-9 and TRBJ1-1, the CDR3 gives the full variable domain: DTGVSQNPRHKITKRGQNVTFRCDPISEHNRLYWYRQTLGQGPEFLTYFQNEAQLEKSRLLSDRFSAERPKGSFSTLEIQRTEQGDSAMYLCASSVSGHRDTEAFFGQGTRLTVV.